The rows below give T cell receptor beta chains drawn from one sample of a study of cytomegalovirus exposure and HLA in healthy donors. The assay was immunoSEQ multiplex PCR, and TCRdb's table has in-frame clones only and misses some. The sample holds under 150,000 clones, about 60% seen once. The sequenced material came from PBMCs. The origin of the receptors is a man aged 40-49 years in good health and CMV-seropositive. The CDR3 runs from the conserved cysteine through the conserved F or W. D genes are given only for firm matches. Size tells how often a clone was seen (once, few, many) or the class of an expanded clone, and some rows leave it out.

>TRBV28|few|TRBJ1-5|NA
CASRPQGYSQPQHF
TGTGCCAGCAGGCCGCAGGGATACAGTCAGCCCCAGCATTTT
>TRBV19|few|TRBJ1-5|TRBD1
CASSMGQKGFNQPQHF
TGTGCCAGTAGTATGGGACAGAAAGGCTTCAATCAGCCCCAGCATTTT
>TRBV7-7|NA|TRBJ2-5|NA
CASSSQGPETQYF
TGTGCTAGCAGCTCGCAGGGTCCAGAGACCCAGTACTTC
>TRBV7-9|NA|TRBJ2-7|TRBD2
CASSLVGSGYEQYF
TGTGCCAGCAGCTTGGTTGGTAGCGGGTACGAGCAGTACTTC
>TRBV9|NA|TRBJ2-1|TRBD2
CASSNHRAGGENEQFF
TGTGCCAGCAGCAATCATCGAGCGGGAGGGGAAAATGAGCAGTTCTTC
>TRBV6-1|NA|TRBJ1-2|TRBD1
CASSGLDRVKDYGYTF
TGTGCCAGCAGTGGATTAGACAGGGTAAAAGACTATGGCTACACCTTC
>TRBV19|NA|TRBJ2-2|NA
CASRTGASGELFF
TGTGCCAGTAGGACAGGCGCGAGCGGGGAGCTGTTTTTT
>TRBV10-2|few|TRBJ1-1|NA
CASSDNSGALNTEAFF
TGCGCCAGCAGTGATAATAGTGGGGCATTGAACACTGAAGCTTTCTTT
>TRBV10-3|NA|TRBJ1-4|NA
CAISDGTGPSINEKLFF
TGTGCCATCAGTGACGGAACAGGGCCTTCTATTAATGAAAAACTGTTTTTT
>TRBV5-1|NA|TRBJ2-1|NA
CASSLEHYPQFF
TGCGCCAGCAGCTTGGAACACTACCCCCAGTTCTTC
>TRBV9|NA|TRBJ2-5|NA
CASSIQGLETQYF
TGTGCCAGCAGCATTCAGGGGTTGGAGACCCAGTACTTC
>TRBV5-1|NA|TRBJ2-2|TRBD1
CASSLHSGTGRLRANTGELFF
TGCGCCAGCAGCTTGCACTCCGGGACAGGGAGATTGAGGGCGAACACCGGGGAGCTGTTTTTT
>TRBV7-9|NA|TRBJ2-7|NA
CASSLAATGGEQYF
TGTGCCAGCAGCTTAGCGGCGACCGGGGGCGAGCAGTACTTC
>TRBV6-5|few|TRBJ2-1|NA
CASSDGGEQFF
TGTGCCAGCAGTGACGGGGGTGAGCAGTTCTTC
>TRBV6-5|NA|TRBJ2-7|TRBD2
CASSYTGGSYEQYF
TGTGCCAGCAGTTACACGGGGGGCTCCTACGAGCAGTACTTC
>TRBV28|few|TRBJ1-4|TRBD1
CASSQTGGGEKLFF
TGTGCCAGCAGTCAAACAGGGGGGGGCGAAAAACTGTTTTTT
>TRBV7-2|NA|TRBJ2-1|NA
CASSLGHNEQFF
TGTGCCAGCAGCTTAGGGCACAATGAGCAGTTCTTC
>TRBV5-6|once|TRBJ2-5|TRBD1
CASSLKWGTGARETQYF
TGTGCCAGCAGCCTGAAGTGGGGGACAGGGGCGCGGGAGACCCAGTACTTC
>TRBV7-2|NA|TRBJ2-7|TRBD2
CASSPSGPPYEQYF
TGTGCCAGCAGCCCTAGCGGGCCCCCCTACGAGCAGTACTTC
>TRBV6-5|NA|TRBJ1-2|TRBD1
CASSLQGAYGYTF
TGTGCCAGCAGCCTACAGGGGGCCTATGGCTACACCTTC
>TRBV9|NA|TRBJ1-2|TRBD1
CASSATGALLSYGYTF
TGTGCCAGCAGCGCCACAGGGGCCCTGCTATCCTATGGCTACACCTTC
>TRBV7-8|NA|TRBJ1-1|TRBD1
CASSVEGATEAFF
TGTGCCAGCAGCGTAGAGGGGGCCACTGAAGCTTTCTTT
>TRBV5-8|NA|TRBJ1-5|NA
CASSLGTSLPTQHF
TGTGCCAGCAGCTTGGGAACGTCGCTGCCTACCCAGCATTTT
>TRBV10-2|NA|TRBJ1-2|NA
CASSGVFREDYGYTF
TGCGCCAGCAGTGGTGTTTTCCGCGAGGACTATGGCTACACCTTC
>TRBV29-1|few|TRBJ2-5|TRBD2
CSVAGGPQETQYF
TGCAGCGTGGCGGGGGGGCCCCAAGAGACCCAGTACTTC
>TRBV7-3|NA|TRBJ2-1|TRBD2
CASSLGLSSHEQFF
TGTGCCAGCAGCCTGGGACTATCCTCCCATGAGCAGTTCTTC